The subject of this entry is one T cell receptor (beta chain). This table comes from immunoSEQ multiplex PCR, and its TCRdb copy is limited to in-frame clones, with some not included. The table includes about 22,000 clones, over 95% detected once. The sample is drawn from a study of monozygotic twins with cystic fibrosis. Study-level information: With about 15 PCR cycles, barcoded libraries came from about 2.9 micrograms of fragmented DNA.

Trimming removed 0 bases from V and 4 bases from J; junction bases left unmatched: 4. Germline CDR1 reads SGDLS; CDR2 reads YYNGEE. CDR3 length equals 15 residues. The sample taken for sequencing was blood. The receptor was isolated from a girl aged 5 to 17 with cystic fibrosis. The chain couples TRBV9 to TRBJ2-3; 8 bases map to TRBD2. CDR3 bases: TGTGCCAGCAGCGTAGTTGGGACTAGTCCAGATACGCAGTATTTT. Its protein product is CASSVVGTSPDTQYF.